The T cell receptor (beta chain) described here comes from a study of blood T cells in healthy people across ages (dated by TCRdb to between 2015 and 2017). Broadly, across the study: In model experiments, template switching captured about one uniquely barcoded TCR beta cDNA molecule for every two T cells. To track age-related changes in TCR beta repertoire diversity, the study relied on deep sequencing normalized with unique cDNA molecular identifiers. Four age groups were formed from the donors: young (average 16 years), middle-aged (less than 40), aged (approximately 60) and long-lived (around 80). To avoid experimental bias, donors of different ages were randomly spread across the sequencing lanes. Two additional independent replicas of 1 million unique cDNA reads from the same blood draw were analyzed for two donors (one aged 18 to 30 and one aged 80 or older). Overall study outcomes, separate from this receptor: As age increased, observed TCR beta diversity per million T cells dropped in a roughly linear way, and a significant reduction was already evident by age 40. Compared with the aged group, the long-lived group had more naive CD4+ T cells, fewer expanded clones and increased TCR diversity, a pattern suggesting age selection. There was a strong correlation between observed TCR beta diversity and the percentage of naive T cells measured by flow cytometry. Conclusive comparison of naive and antigen-experienced compartments was prevented by the profiling of bulk unsorted PBMCs. Donor CMV infection status was unknown, potentially confounding age-related changes in expanded clonotypes. Estimates of total diversity based on one million sequenced T cells were considered lower bounds and underestimates.

Details on this clonotype: Its specific antigen is unknown. No per-base quality is available; no much larger clone lies one base away.

Receptor amplification or capture employed 5' RACE. A second about 7 to 11 cycle PCR used a sample-barcoded 5' primer and a J-beta primer mix. A unique molecular identifier was introduced onto each TCR beta cDNA molecule by a template-switch 5' adaptor carrying 12 random nucleotides. At least 2.5 million CDR3-containing paired-end reads were obtained from each sample. First-strand cDNA was synthesized from all RNA with the Mint cDNA synthesis kit, primed by a TRBC-specific oligonucleotide. After uracil-DNA glycosylase treatment, a first 18-cycle PCR used universal primers M1SS and BC2_uni_R on all cDNA. As for the authors' bioinformatics: Normalization of each sample was performed by random selection of 1 million high-quality reads, each carrying a distinct molecular identifier. Instead of being binned into consensus sequences, reads with shared molecular identifiers were discarded. MiTCR, set to a Q25 quality threshold and the strictest error-elimination algorithm, was used for CDR3 identification, clonotype clustering and error correction. A nonparametric unseen species model with Euler transformation was used to estimate lower-bound total TCR beta diversity. The public reads were reanalyzed by TCRdb: fastp trimming at Q25, MiXCR alignment, in-frame beta chains only. Every CDR3 protein is listed once, alongside the most common genes and DNA of its rows. Clone size and V and J calls follow TCRdb, not the original study. The sample data list 1.8 million or so distinct CDR3 sequences, and more than 35% of these were observed just once. The ten largest make up 23% of the sample.

The donors were roughly 40 Caucasian individuals from Russia, aged 6 to 90 years, who were systemically healthy. About 9.6 milliliters of peripheral blood were collected from each donor into EDTA-treated Vacutainer tubes. Ficoll-Paque density-gradient centrifugation was used to isolate PBMCs, with at least 7 million per sample. Trizol reagent was used to extract total RNA from the PBMCs, yielding at least 6 micrograms per sample. For every donor, flow cytometry on a PBMC aliquot measured the percentage of naive CD45RAhigh/CD27high T cells. The specimen sequenced was blood. The receptor's source is a human donor in good health.

The nucleotides are TGTGCCAGCAGCCAGCTACCTACAGGGAATCCTATCTATGGCTACACCTTC. This is translated as CASSQLPTGNPIYGYTF. The sequence joins TRBV14 to TRBJ1-2; the D region possibly corresponds to TRBD1 (6 bases align). The V and J ends are trimmed by 3 bases and 4 bases, leaving 21 bases between them. CDR1 and CDR2 are drawn from the germline V gene: SGHDN, FVKESK. The CDR3 starts with the cysteine, ends with the phenylalanine, and has 17 residues. Only the CDR3 DNA stays, 51 bases, in frame from base 1.